This TCR beta chain stems from a study of cytomegalovirus exposure and HLA in healthy donors. V gave up 5 bases and J gave up 0 bases, with 14 bases separating them. The CDR3 extends over 15 amino acids. CDR1 LGHNA and CDR2 YSLEER come from the germline V gene. The PCR contained 60 Vbeta and 13 Jbeta primers. Here immunoSEQ multiplex PCR was the method, and the copy in TCRdb shows in-frame clones only, minus some. The table records 190,000 or so clones, more than 80% of them present only once. The J gene is TRBJ2-7, the V gene TRBV4-3; D remains unclear. The clonotype was recovered from a boy younger than 18 in good health and CMV-seronegative. What was sequenced was PBMCs. The CDR3 nucleotides read TGCGCCAGCAGCAGAGAGCTCTCGAGCTCCTACGAGCAGTACTTC. This encodes CASSRELSSSYEQYF.